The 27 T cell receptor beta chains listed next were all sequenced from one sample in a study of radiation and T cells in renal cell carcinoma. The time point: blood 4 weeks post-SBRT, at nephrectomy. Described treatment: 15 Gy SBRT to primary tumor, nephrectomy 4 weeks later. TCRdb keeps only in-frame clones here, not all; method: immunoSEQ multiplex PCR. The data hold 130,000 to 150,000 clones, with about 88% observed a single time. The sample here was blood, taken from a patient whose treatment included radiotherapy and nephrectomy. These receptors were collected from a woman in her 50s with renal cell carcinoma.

CDR3 sequence reads: CASSSEVRQFQETQYF. DNA of the CDR3: TGTGCCAGCAGCTCTGAGGTCCGACAGTTTCAAGAGACCCAGTACTTC. The chain links TRBV5-6 to TRBJ2-5, with a weak D call TRBD1 (5 bases). V lost 3 bases and J lost 2, with 17 bases in between. CDR1 is SGHDT, CDR2 YYEEEE, per germline. This CDR3 is built from 16 residues.

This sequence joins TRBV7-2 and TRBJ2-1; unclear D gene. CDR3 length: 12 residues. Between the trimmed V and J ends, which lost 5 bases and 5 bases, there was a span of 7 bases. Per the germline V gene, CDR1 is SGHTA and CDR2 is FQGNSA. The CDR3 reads CASSPTHNEQFF. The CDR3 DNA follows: TGTGCCAGCAGCCCTACCCACAATGAGCAGTTCTTC.

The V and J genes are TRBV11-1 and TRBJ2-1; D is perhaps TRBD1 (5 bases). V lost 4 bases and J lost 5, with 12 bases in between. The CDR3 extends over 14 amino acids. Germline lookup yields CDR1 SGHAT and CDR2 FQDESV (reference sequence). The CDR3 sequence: CASSSLGVDNEQFF. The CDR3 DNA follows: TGTGCCAGCAGCTCCCTAGGGGTGGACAATGAGCAGTTCTTC.

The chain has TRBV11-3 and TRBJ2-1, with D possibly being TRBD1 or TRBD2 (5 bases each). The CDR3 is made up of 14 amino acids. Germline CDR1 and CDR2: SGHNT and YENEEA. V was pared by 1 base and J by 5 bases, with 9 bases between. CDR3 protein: CASSLGQRDNEQFF. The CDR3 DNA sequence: TGTGCCAGCAGCTTAGGACAGAGGGACAATGAGCAGTTCTTC.

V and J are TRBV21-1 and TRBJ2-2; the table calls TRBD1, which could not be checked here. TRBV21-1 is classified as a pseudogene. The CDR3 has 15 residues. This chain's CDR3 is CASTLGQGATGELFF. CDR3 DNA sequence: TGTGCCAGCACACTGGGACAGGGGGCGACCGGGGAGCTGTTTTTT.

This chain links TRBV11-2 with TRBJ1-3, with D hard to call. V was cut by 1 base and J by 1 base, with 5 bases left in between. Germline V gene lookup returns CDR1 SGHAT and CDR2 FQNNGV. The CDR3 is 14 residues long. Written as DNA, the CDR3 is TGTGCCAGCAGCTTAGGGGTTTCTGGAAACACCATATATTTT. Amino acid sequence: CASSLGVSGNTIYF. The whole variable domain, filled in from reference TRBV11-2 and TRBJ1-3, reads EAGVAQSPRYKIIEKRQSVAFWCNPISGHATLYWYQQILGQGPKLLIQFQNNGVVDDSQLPKDRFSAERLKGVDSTLKIQPAKLEDSAVYLCASSLGVSGNTIYFGEGSWLTVV.

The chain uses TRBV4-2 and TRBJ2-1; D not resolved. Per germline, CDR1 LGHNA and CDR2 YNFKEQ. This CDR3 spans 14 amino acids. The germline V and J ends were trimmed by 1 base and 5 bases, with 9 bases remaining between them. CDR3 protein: CASSQVSLDNEQFF. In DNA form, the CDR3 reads TGTGCCAGCAGCCAAGTTAGCCTAGACAATGAGCAGTTCTTC.

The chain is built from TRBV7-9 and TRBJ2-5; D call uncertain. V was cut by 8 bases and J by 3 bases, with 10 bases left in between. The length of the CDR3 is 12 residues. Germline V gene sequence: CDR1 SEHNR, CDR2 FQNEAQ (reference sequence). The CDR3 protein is CASGNGKETQYF. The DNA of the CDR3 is TGTGCCAGCGGAAATGGGAAAGAGACCCAGTACTTC.

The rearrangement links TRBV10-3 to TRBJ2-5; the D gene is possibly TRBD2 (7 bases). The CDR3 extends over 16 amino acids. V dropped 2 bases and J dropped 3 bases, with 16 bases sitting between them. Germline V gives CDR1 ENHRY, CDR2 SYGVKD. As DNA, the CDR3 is TGTGCCATCAGTGAGCCCAATGAGGGGGGGAAAGAGACCCAGTACTTC. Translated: CAISEPNEGGKETQYF.

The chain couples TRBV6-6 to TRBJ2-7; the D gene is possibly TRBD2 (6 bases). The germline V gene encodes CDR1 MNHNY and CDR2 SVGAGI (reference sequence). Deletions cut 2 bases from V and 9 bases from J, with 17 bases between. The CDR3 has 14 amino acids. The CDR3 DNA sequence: TGTGCCAGCAGTTACCTATCCGGGGGTCCGGGGCAGTACTTC. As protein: CASSYLSGGPGQYF.

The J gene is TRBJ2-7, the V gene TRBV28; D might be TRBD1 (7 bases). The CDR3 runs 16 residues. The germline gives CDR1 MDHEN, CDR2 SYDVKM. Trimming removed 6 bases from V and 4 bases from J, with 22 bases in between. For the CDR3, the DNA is TGTGCCAGCAGGTGGGGTCAGGCCAGGGGGGCTTACGAGCAGTACTTC. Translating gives CASRWGQARGAYEQYF.

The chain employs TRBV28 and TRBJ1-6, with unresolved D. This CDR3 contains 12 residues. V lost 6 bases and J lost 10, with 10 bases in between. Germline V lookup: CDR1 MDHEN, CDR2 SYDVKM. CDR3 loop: CASRLTASPLHF. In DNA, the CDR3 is TGTGCCAGCAGACTCACCGCCTCACCCCTCCACTTT.

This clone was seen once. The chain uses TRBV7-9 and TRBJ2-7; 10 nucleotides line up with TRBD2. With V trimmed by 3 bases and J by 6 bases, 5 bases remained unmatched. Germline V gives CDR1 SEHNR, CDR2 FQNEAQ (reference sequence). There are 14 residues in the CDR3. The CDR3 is CASSFLAGDREQYF. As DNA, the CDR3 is TGTGCCAGCAGCTTTCTAGCGGGAGATCGCGAGCAGTACTTC.

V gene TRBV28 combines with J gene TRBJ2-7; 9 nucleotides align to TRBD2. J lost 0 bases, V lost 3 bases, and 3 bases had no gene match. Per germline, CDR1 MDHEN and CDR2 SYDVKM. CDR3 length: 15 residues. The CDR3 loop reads CASSFSGGSSYEQYF. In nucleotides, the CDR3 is TGTGCCAGCAGTTTTAGCGGGGGCAGCTCCTACGAGCAGTACTTC.

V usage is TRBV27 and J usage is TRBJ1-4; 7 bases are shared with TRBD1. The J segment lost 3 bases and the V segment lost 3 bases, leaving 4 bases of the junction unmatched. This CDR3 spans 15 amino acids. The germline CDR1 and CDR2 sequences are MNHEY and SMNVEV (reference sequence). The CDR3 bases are TGTGCCAGCAGTTTTAGGGGGCGCGCTAATGAAAAACTGTTTTTT. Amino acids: CASSFRGRANEKLFF.

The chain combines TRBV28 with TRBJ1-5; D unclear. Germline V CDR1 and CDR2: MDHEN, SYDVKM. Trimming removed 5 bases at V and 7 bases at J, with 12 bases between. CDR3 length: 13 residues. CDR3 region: CASSIRQRQPQHF. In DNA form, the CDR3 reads TGTGCCAGCAGTATTAGGCAACGACAGCCCCAGCATTTT. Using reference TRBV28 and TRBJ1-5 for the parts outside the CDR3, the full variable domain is DVKVTQSSRYLVKRTGEKVFLECVQDMDHENMFWYRQDPGLGLRLIYFSYDVKMKEKGDIPEGYSVSREKKERFSLILESASTNQTSMYLCASSIRQRQPQHFGDGTRLSIL.

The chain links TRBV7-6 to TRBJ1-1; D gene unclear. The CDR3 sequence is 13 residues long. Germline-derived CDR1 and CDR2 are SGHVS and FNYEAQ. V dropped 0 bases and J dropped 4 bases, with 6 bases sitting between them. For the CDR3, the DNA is TGTGCCAGCAGCTTAGCGAAGGGCACTGAAGCTTTCTTT. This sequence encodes CASSLAKGTEAFF.

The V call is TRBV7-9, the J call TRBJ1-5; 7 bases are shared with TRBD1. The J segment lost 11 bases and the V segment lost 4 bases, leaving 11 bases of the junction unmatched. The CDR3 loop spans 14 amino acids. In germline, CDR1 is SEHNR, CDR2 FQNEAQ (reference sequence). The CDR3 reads CASSSDRDLGSQHF. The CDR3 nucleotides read TGTGCCAGCAGCTCTGACAGGGACCTAGGGTCCCAGCATTTT.

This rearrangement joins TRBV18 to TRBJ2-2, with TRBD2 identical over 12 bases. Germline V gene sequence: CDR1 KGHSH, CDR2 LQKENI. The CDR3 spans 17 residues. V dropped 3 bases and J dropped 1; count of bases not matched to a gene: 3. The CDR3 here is CASSPGLAGRNTGELFF. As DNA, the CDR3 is TGTGCCAGCTCACCCGGACTAGCGGGAAGGAACACCGGGGAGCTGTTTTTT.

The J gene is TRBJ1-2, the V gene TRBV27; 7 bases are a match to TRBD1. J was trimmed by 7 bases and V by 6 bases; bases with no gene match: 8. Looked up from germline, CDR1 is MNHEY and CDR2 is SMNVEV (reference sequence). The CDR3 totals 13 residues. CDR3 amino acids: CASSLGGFIGYTF. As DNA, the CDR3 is TGTGCCAGCAGCTTAGGGGGCTTTATTGGCTACACCTTC.

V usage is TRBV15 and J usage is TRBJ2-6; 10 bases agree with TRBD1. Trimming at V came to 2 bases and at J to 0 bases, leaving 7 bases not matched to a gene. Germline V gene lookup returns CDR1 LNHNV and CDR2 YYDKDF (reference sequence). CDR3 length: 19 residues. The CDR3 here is CATSRNRDRGFSGANVLTF. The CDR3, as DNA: TGTGCCACCAGCAGAAACCGGGACAGGGGATTCTCTGGGGCCAACGTCCTGACTTTC.

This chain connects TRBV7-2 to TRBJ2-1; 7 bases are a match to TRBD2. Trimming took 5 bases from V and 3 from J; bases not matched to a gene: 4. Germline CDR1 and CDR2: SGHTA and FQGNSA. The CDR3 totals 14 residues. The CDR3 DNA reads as TGTGCCAGCAGCGACGGACTAGTCTACAATGAGCAGTTCTTC. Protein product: CASSDGLVYNEQFF.

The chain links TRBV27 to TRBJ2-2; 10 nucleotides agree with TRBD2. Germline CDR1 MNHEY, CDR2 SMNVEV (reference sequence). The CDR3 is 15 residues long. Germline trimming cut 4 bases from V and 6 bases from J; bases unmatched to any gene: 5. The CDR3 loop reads CASSSRSGGSGELFF. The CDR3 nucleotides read TGTGCCAGCAGTTCCCGTAGCGGGGGGTCCGGGGAGCTGTTTTTT.

The DNA of the CDR3 is TGTGCCAGCAGCGTAGGAGACAGGGTCGGCGGCTACACCTTC. Amino acid sequence: CASSVGDRVGGYTF. This chain uses TRBV9 with TRBJ1-2; 7 bases match TRBD1. Germline assignment: CDR1 SGDLS and CDR2 YYNGEE. CDR3 size: 14 residues. V lost 0 bases to trimming and J lost 8 bases; unmatched junction nucleotides: 7.

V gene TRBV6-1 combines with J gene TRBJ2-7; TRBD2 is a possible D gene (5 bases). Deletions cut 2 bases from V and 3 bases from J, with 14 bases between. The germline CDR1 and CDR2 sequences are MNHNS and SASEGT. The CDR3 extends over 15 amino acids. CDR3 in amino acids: CASSEFISRDYEQYF. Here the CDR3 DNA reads TGTGCCAGCAGTGAATTCATTTCACGGGACTACGAGCAGTACTTC.

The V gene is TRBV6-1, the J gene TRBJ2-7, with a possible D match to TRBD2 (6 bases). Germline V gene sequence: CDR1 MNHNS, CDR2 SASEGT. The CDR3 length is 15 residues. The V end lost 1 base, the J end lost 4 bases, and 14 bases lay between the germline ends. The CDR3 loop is CASSEELARLYEQYF. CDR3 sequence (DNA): TGTGCCAGCAGTGAAGAGCTAGCGCGCTTGTACGAGCAGTACTTC.

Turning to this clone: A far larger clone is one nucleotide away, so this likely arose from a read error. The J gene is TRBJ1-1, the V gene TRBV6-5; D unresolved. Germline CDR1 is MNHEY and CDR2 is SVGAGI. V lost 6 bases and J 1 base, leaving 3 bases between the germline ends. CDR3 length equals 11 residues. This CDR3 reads CASRQNTEAFF. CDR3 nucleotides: TGTGCCAGCAGACAGAACACTGAAGCTTTCTTT.